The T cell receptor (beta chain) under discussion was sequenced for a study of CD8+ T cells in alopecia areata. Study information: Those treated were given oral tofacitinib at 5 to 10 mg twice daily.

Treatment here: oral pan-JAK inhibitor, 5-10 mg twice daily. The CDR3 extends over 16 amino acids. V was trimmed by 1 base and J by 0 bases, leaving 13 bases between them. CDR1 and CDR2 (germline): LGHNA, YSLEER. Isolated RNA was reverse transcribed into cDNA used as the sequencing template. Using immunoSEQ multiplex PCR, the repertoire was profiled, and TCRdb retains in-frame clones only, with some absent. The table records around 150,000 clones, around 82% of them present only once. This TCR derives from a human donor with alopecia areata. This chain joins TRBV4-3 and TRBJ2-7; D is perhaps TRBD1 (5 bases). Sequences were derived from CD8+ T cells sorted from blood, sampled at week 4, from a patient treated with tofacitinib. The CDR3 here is CASSQGTDSSSYEQYF. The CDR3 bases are TGCGCCAGCAGCCAAGGCACTGACAGCAGCTCCTACGAGCAGTACTTC.